The 2 T cell receptor beta chains listed next were all sequenced from one sample in a study of blood T cells in healthy people across ages. A second about 6 to 12 cycle PCR used barcoded and J-beta primers. TCRdb called the 5' RACE reads again in MiXCR, with one record for every CDR3 protein. The sample carries some 1 million distinct CDR3 sequences, more than 40% recorded once. The sequenced material came from blood. The receptors were sampled from a woman aged 55 to 70 in good health.

The gene calls are TRBV28 and TRBJ1-2; unclear D gene. This CDR3 spans 13 amino acids. The ends were cut back, 2 bases at V and 5 bases at J, with 9 bases in the middle. Germline V gives CDR1 MDHEN, CDR2 SYDVKM. CDR3 nucleotides: TGTGCCAGCAGTTTAGTGGGCCTATATGGCTACACCTTC. Translation gives CASSLVGLYGYTF.

The chain has TRBV4-1 and TRBJ2-4; perhaps D is TRBD1 or TRBD2 (5 bases each). The J call is uncertain, as TRBJ2-7 better fits the DNA end. The CDR3 is made up of 15 amino acids. Germline-derived CDR1 and CDR2 are MGHRA and YSYEKL. In nucleotides, the CDR3 is TGCGCCAGCAGCCAGATCCGGGACCCGAGGGTCGAGCAGTACTTC. Protein sequence: CASSQIRDPRVEQYF.